One T cell receptor (beta chain) is described in this entry. The data were taken from a study of PD-L1 blockade in urothelial cancer. For the study at large: Treatment start was followed by blood analysis at 3 weeks (second dose) and again at 6 weeks.

The data were produced by immunoSEQ multiplex PCR, yet TCRdb's version contains in-frame clones alone and is incomplete. The sample contains under 40,000 clones, 90% of which appear only once. Sample: PBMCs, taken around atezolizumab (anti-PD-L1) treatment. The receptor comes from a man between 65 and 79 years old with urothelial cancer.

The CDR3 is CAWAGGASYGYTF. Written as DNA, the CDR3 is TGTGCCTGGGCAGGGGGCGCGAGCTATGGCTACACCTTC. The chain recombines TRBV30 with TRBJ1-2; TRBD1 agrees at 8 bases. Germline V gene sequence: CDR1 GTSNPN, CDR2 SVGIG (reference sequence). Germline trimming cut 5 bases from V and 4 bases from J; bases unmatched to any gene: 6. There are 13 residues in the CDR3. Full variable domain (missing parts from reference TRBV30 and TRBJ1-2): SQTIHQWPATLVQPVGSPLSLECTVEGTSNPNLYWYRQAAGRGLQLLFYSVGIGQISSEVPQNLSASRPQDRQFILSSKKLLLSDSGFYLCAWAGGASYGYTFGSGTRLTVV.